The entry that follows covers one T cell receptor beta chain sequence. What it recognizes is unknown. This sample was taken from a study of OX40 agonist ivuxolimab in advanced cancers. The study's findings and limits: Compared with others, partial responders at 0.1-3.0 mg/kg displayed clonal expansion among the lowest. Doses of 0.1 to 3.0 mg/kg were accompanied by clonal expansion of CD4+ and CD8+ blood T cells by week 6. Low normalized T-cell clonal expansion was also seen in some nonresponders.

A history of autoimmune disease or systemic immunosuppression excluded patients. V lost 1 base and J 6 bases, leaving 15 bases between the germline ends. Germline-derived CDR1 and CDR2 are MGHDK and SYGVNS. The CDR3 runs 15 residues. Measured with immunoSEQ multiplex PCR; TCRdb has only the in-frame clones, and not every one. Of approximately 61,000 clones listed, more than 80% were seen once; the top ten hold roughly 2.1%. The chain combines TRBV25-1 with TRBJ1-1, with no clear D. The sequenced sample was CD4+ or CD8+ T cells sorted from blood, obtained in a trial of the OX40 agonist ivuxolimab. The clonotype comes from an adult with an advanced solid tumor such as melanoma, head and neck, liver or kidney cancer. The CDR3 DNA sequence: TGTGCCAGCAGTGAATGGGTTGCGGGGAGCCCTGAAGCTTTCTTT. Protein sequence: CASSEWVAGSPEAFF.